The 10 T cell receptor beta chains below all came from one sample that was sequenced in a study of CD8 T cells in ankylosing spondylitis. Each CDR3 protein gets one entry after TCRdb re-called the 5' RACE reads with MiXCR. The sample holds approximately 240,000 distinct CDR3 sequences; over 9.5% are singletons and the top ten take 2.6%. The sequencing input was blood, either unsorted or a sorted T cell fraction (not recorded which). Receptor source: a male donor with ankylosing spondylitis or in good health (not recorded which).

About this clonotype: A single base separates this from a much larger clone, so it may be a read error. The chain joins TRBV12-3 or TRBV12-4 to TRBJ2-4, with no clear D. The CDR3 is 12 amino acids. CDR3 nucleotides: TGTGCCAGCAGTTTTGACAAAACCATTCAGTACTTC. Its translation: CASSFDKTIQYF.

This clonotype was recorded many times. The rearrangement uses TRBV5-1 and TRBJ2-1; D gene ambiguous. The V gene lost 3 bases and the J gene lost 6 bases, with 13 bases spanning the gap. Germline CDR1 is SGHRS and CDR2 is YFSETQ. The CDR3 contains 14 residues. In nucleotides, the CDR3 is TGCGCCAGCAGCTCCCAGACTCAATCCAATGAGCAGTTCTTC. Its protein product is CASSSQTQSNEQFF.

This clonotype was counted at least ten times. The chain employs TRBV3-1 and TRBJ1-6, with D tentatively TRBD1 (6 bases). From germline, CDR1 is LGHDT and CDR2 YNNKEL (reference sequence). V lost 3 bases and J 2 bases, leaving 14 bases between the germline ends. The CDR3 totals 17 residues. Here the CDR3 reads CASSQAGEDPYNSPLHF. Written as DNA, the CDR3 is TGTGCCAGCAGCCAGGCAGGGGAGGACCCCTATAATTCACCCCTCCACTTT.

In this sample, this clonotype turned up a few times. This chain connects TRBV7-9 to TRBJ2-1; 12 bases line up with TRBD1. This CDR3 contains 17 residues. CDR1 and CDR2 from the germline V gene are SEHNR and FQNEAQ (reference sequence). The ends lost 4 bases at V and 4 bases at J; junction bases unmatched: 8. The DNA for the CDR3 is TGTGCCAGCAGCTCCGGGGGGACAGGGGGCGGTTACAATGAGCAGTTCTTC. Its translation: CASSSGGTGGGYNEQFF. The whole variable domain, remainder taken from reference TRBV7-9 and TRBJ2-1, is DTGVSQNPRHKITKRGQNVTFRCDPISEHNRLYWYRQTLGQGPEFLTYFQNEAQLEKSRLLSDRFSAERPKGSFSTLEIQRTEQGDSAMYLCASSSGGTGGGYNEQFFGPGTRLTVL.

This clonotype was detected ten times or more. The chain combines TRBV20-1 with TRBJ2-3; 10 bases line up with TRBD1. The length of the CDR3 is 16 residues. V lost 0 bases to trimming and J lost 4 bases; unmatched junction nucleotides: 7. Germline V CDR1 and CDR2: DFQATT, SNEGSKA (reference sequence). The CDR3 is CSARDPTGGVPDTQYF. CDR3 nucleotides: TGCAGTGCTAGAGATCCGACAGGGGGCGTACCAGATACGCAGTATTTT.

The rearrangement joins TRBV3-1 to TRBJ2-7, with a weak D call TRBD2 (6 bases). This CDR3 contains 13 residues. V lost 4 bases, J lost 2 bases, and 9 bases lay in between. Per the germline V gene, CDR1 is LGHDT and CDR2 is YNNKEL (reference sequence). The CDR3 loop reads CASSRGTAYEQYF. In DNA form, the CDR3 reads TGTGCCAGCAGCCGCGGGACGGCCTACGAGCAGTACTTC.

The gene calls are TRBV12-3 or TRBV12-4 and TRBJ2-7; 14 bases map to TRBD2. Trimming at V came to 6 bases and at J to 6 bases, leaving 13 bases not matched to a gene. The CDR3 has 17 amino acids. CDR3 bases: TGTGCCAGCAGCCCCCTGGGGACTAGCGGGAGACCGGGCGAGCAGTACTTC. Translation gives CASSPLGTSGRPGEQYF.

This clonotype was recorded at least ten times. The V gene is TRBV12-3 or TRBV12-4, the J gene TRBJ1-1; a weak D match, TRBD1 (5 bases). V lost 6 bases, J lost 5 bases, and 13 bases lay in between. This CDR3 region has 13 residues. The CDR3 region has the DNA TGTGCCAGCAGGCCGACCGGGGCGACTGAAGCTTTCTTT. Amino acids: CASRPTGATEAFF.

This clonotype was seen a few times. CDR3 protein: CASRLVGEHSGNTIYF. CDR3 in DNA: TGTGCAAGTCGCTTAGTAGGCGAACACTCTGGAAACACCATATATTTT. This chain connects TRBV12-2 to TRBJ1-3. TRBV12-2 is noted as a pseudogene. The CDR3 contains 16 residues.

This clonotype was counted many times. The chain carries TRBV6-1 and TRBJ1-5, with 8 bases that match TRBD1. The CDR3 runs to 14 residues. V lost 7 bases and J lost 7; bases outside the gene matches: 9. Germline assignment: CDR1 MNHNS and CDR2 SASEGT. CDR3 nucleotides: TGTGCCAGCACCGCCGGACAGGGACGACAGCCCCAGCATTTT. This codes for CASTAGQGRQPQHF.